Shown below are 4 T cell receptor beta chains from a single sample sequenced in a study of cytomegalovirus exposure and HLA in healthy donors. The protocol was immunoSEQ multiplex PCR, while the TCRdb copy is restricted to in-frame clones and leaves out a portion. The sample records 110,000 or so clones, about 86% being singletons. The sequenced sample consisted of PBMCs. All receptors come from a woman aged 18-29 years in good health and CMV-seropositive.

The chain is built from TRBV6-5 and TRBJ1-1; D gene unclear. CDR3 length equals 14 residues. V lost 5 bases and J lost 2, with 12 bases in between. Looked up from germline, CDR1 is MNHEY and CDR2 is SVGAGI. Here the CDR3 reads CASSKNGGNTEAFF. The CDR3 DNA reads as TGTGCCAGCAGTAAAAATGGAGGAAACACTGAAGCTTTCTTT.

J is TRBJ1-2 and V is TRBV28; 10 nucleotides line up with TRBD1. The CDR3 totals 17 residues. The V and J ends lost 3 bases and 6 bases, in that order; junction bases with no gene match: 13. Germline values: CDR1 MDHEN, CDR2 SYDVKM. As DNA, the CDR3 is TGTGCCAGCAGTTTCCCCGGCGACAGGGGGCAAGTTAATGGCTACACCTTC. Protein: CASSFPGDRGQVNGYTF.

The rearrangement links TRBV6-6 to TRBJ1-4; D possibly corresponds to TRBD1 (6 bases). The CDR3 runs 14 residues. Germline assignment: CDR1 MNHNY and CDR2 SVGAGI (reference sequence). The ends were cut back, 6 bases at V and 8 bases at J, with 16 bases in the middle. CDR3 in amino acids: CASSSTGLKEKLFF. As DNA, the CDR3 is TGTGCCAGCAGCTCGACAGGATTGAAGGAAAAACTGTTTTTT.

V usage is TRBV6-1 and J usage is TRBJ2-7; D remains ambiguous. Germline CDR1 and CDR2: MNHNS and SASEGT. This CDR3 has 15 residues. The V end lost 6 bases, the J end lost 0 bases, and 15 bases lay between the germline ends. As DNA, the CDR3 is TGTGCCAGCAGCCCCACCGAGAGCTACTCCTACGAGCAGTACTTC. Amino acid sequence: CASSPTESYSYEQYF.